In its sample, the clone carrying this T cell receptor beta chain was seen a few times. Its antigen is as yet unknown. The germline V gene has CDR1 MNHNS and CDR2 SASEGT. The ends lost 3 bases at V and 9 bases at J; junction bases unmatched: 1. The CDR3 runs 13 residues. This sample was taken from a study of cytomegalovirus exposure and HLA in healthy donors. PCR employed 60 Vbeta and 13 Jbeta primers. Libraries were prepared by immunoSEQ multiplex PCR; TCRdb keeps only in-frame clonotypes and omits some of them. This table holds 160,000 or so clones, about 80% found once. The study's findings and limits: In a later analysis, compared with equally common non-associated chains, HLA-associated beta chains were more expanded.

V is TRBV6-1 and J is TRBJ2-1; 11 bases line up with TRBD2. The origin of this receptor is a man younger than 35 in good health and CMV-seropositive. The sequenced material came from PBMCs. CDR3 in DNA: TGTGCCAGCAGTGACCTAGCGGGAGGTGAGCAGTTCTTC. This translates into CASSDLAGGEQFF.